This TCR beta chain was observed in a study of blood T cell repertoires in COVID-19. Turning to the study itself: Acute and convalescent COVID-19 samples came from the United States, Italy and Spain.

Germline V gives CDR1 LGHNA, CDR2 YSLEER. The CDR3 runs to 17 residues. V dropped 0 bases and J dropped 6; count of bases not matched to a gene: 7. Original processing notes: Amplification of reference gene primers provided the estimated nucleated cell counts. Measured with immunoSEQ multiplex PCR; TCRdb has only the in-frame clones, and not every one. V, J and clone size derive from that table, while D and trimming were established from the DNA sequence. The data contain about 85,000 clones, 65% to 85% of them seen just once; the ten biggest clones take up 6.3%. J is TRBJ2-3 and V is TRBV4-3; 12 bases are shared with TRBD2. The receptor was isolated from a man aged 55 to 70 with acute or convalescent COVID-19. Sequencing was done on a sample of peripheral blood. CDR3 nucleotide sequence: TGCGCCAGCAGCCAAGATAAGCTAGCGGGGGGGCCGGATACGCAGTATTTT. Its protein is CASSQDKLAGGPDTQYF.